These T cell receptor beta chains were read from a single sample in a study of T cells in Graves' hyperthyroidism and ophthalmopathy. From the multiplex PCR reads, TCRdb called clonotypes with MiXCR, one entry per CDR3 protein. This sample has a few hundred thousand distinct CDR3 sequences, with roughly 19% found just once. Sequenced input: blood. Receptors originate from a man aged 45 to 65 with Graves' ophthalmopathy. The CDR3 runs from the conserved cysteine through the conserved F or W. Fields, in order: clone size, D gene, V gene, J gene, CDR3 DNA, CDR3 protein. A D gene is named only where the DNA matches it firmly. Some rows have no size entry. The others give once, few or many, or a class for an expanded clone.

>few|TRBD1|TRBV10-2|TRBJ1-2
TGCGCCAGCAGGGGCACGACAGGGGGCGCGGGAGTCGATGGCTACACCTTC
CASRGTTGGAGVDGYTF
>few|TRBD2|TRBV20-1|TRBJ2-3
TGCAGTGCTAGAGATATTGTGGGACTAGCGGGAGCAATCGGGAAGACGCAGTATTTT
CSARDIVGLAGAIGKTQYF
>few|-|TRBV28|TRBJ2-2
TGTGCCAGCAGTTTAGTAGGACAAATGGACGGGGAGCTGTTTTTT
CASSLVGQMDGELFF
>many|TRBD2|TRBV28|TRBJ2-1
TGTGCCAGCAGTCCTCAGTGGGAGGGCCACAATGAGCAGTTCTTC
CASSPQWEGHNEQFF
>many|-|TRBV12-3/TRBV12-4|TRBJ2-1
TGTGCCAGCACCACGGGAGTTGCATTAAACAATGAGCAGTTCTTC
CASTTGVALNNEQFF
>once|-|TRBV28|TRBJ2-1
TGTGCCAGCAGTTTAGTAGCGCAGGCCTACAATGAGCAGTTCTTC
CASSLVAQAYNEQFF
>many|-|TRBV7-3|TRBJ2-7
TGTGCCAGCAGCCAGGGAGGGGGTGCAGTGCAGTACTTC
CASSQGGGAVQYF
>many|TRBD2|TRBV11-2|TRBJ2-2
TGTGCCAGCAGCTTAGCGTCCCGAGGCGGGAGCTATACCGGGGAGCTGTTTTTT
CASSLASRGGSYTGELFF
>many|-|TRBV18|TRBJ2-7
TGTGCCAGCTCACCACCGGTTATAACGACCGATTACGAGCAGTACTTC
CASSPPVITTDYEQYF
>-|-|TRBV6-6|TRBJ1-2
TGTGCCAGCAGTTACTCGAGAGCCTTCTACACCTTC
CASSYSRAFYTF
>-|TRBD1|TRBV11-2|TRBJ1-3
TGTGGCAGCAGCCCCCGGACAGGACTTAGCTCTGGAAACACCATATATTTT
CGSSPRTGLSSGNTIYF
>few|TRBD1|TRBV11-3|TRBJ2-7
TGTGCCAGCAGCTTAGGGACAGGGAGTCACTACGAGCAGTACTTC
CASSLGTGSHYEQYF
>-|-|TRBV14|TRBJ2-3
TGTGCCAGCAGCCAAACGGACTCGGTGCAGTATTTT
CASSQTDSVQYF
>-|TRBD1|TRBV11-1|TRBJ2-7
TGTGCCAGCAAGTCGGACAGGGGCCCTTACGAGCAGTACTTC
CASKSDRGPYEQYF
>many|TRBD1|TRBV6-5|TRBJ1-5
TGTGCCAGCAGTTACTCCCGGTGGGGACAGAATCAGCCCCAGCATTTT
CASSYSRWGQNQPQHF
>many|TRBD1|TRBV5-5|TRBJ2-7
TGTGCCAGCAGCTTGGCCGGTCGACAGGGAAATTGGCAGTACTTC
CASSLAGRQGNWQYF
>few|-|TRBV11-1|TRBJ1-3
TGTGCCAGCAGCTTTCACGGGACGTCTGGGAGAAACACCATATATTTT
CASSFHGTSGRNTIYF
>many|-|TRBV3-1|TRBJ2-7
TGTGCCAGCAGCCAAGTGGGAGCATCCTACGAGCAGTACTTC
CASSQVGASYEQYF
>few|-|TRBV5-1|TRBJ1-5
TGCGCCAGCAGCTTGAACGGCGCTAGCAATCAGCCCCAGCATTTT
CASSLNGASNQPQHF
>many|-|TRBV5-1|TRBJ1-1
TGCGCCAGCAGCTTGGAGGCCCTCCCGAACACTGAAGCTTTCTTT
CASSLEALPNTEAFF
>few|-|TRBV19|TRBJ2-7
TGTGCCAGTAGTGCCCGATCGGCAGGCTCCTACGAGCAGTACTTC
CASSARSAGSYEQYF
>-|-|TRBV5-5|TRBJ2-1
TGTGCCAGCAGCTTGGGGACATTAAATGATCAGTTCTTC
CASSLGTLNDQFF
>-|TRBD1|TRBV6-5|TRBJ1-2
TGTGCCAGCTTACTAACGACAGGGAATTATGGCTACACCTTC
CASLLTTGNYGYTF
>few|-|TRBV19|TRBJ2-7
TGTGCCAGTAGTGGGGGCAGGGGATCTACCTTGATGCAGTACTTC
CASSGGRGSTLMQYF
>-|TRBD1|TRBV10-3|TRBJ1-5
TGTGCCATCAGTATGACAGGGGCTAGCAATCAGCCCCAGCATTTT
CAISMTGASNQPQHF
>few|-|TRBV28|TRBJ1-5
TGTGCCAGCAGTCCCGATAGGGCTCATCAGCCCCAGCATTTT
CASSPDRAHQPQHF
>many|-|TRBV20-1|TRBJ2-5
TGCAGTGCTAGAGGGGGGAAAGAGACCCAGTACTTC
CSARGGKETQYF
>few|-|TRBV3-1|TRBJ2-2
TGTGCCAGCACCTTCAGGAACACCGGGGAGCTGTTTTTT
CASTFRNTGELFF
>many|TRBD1|TRBV7-6|TRBJ2-2
TGTGCCAGCAGCTTAGGACAGGGGTACGGGGAGCTGTTTTTT
CASSLGQGYGELFF
>many|-|TRBV18|TRBJ2-3
TGTGCCAGCTCACCACAGCGCGGCACAGATACGCAGTATTTT
CASSPQRGTDTQYF
>-|-|TRBV20-1|TRBJ1-2
TGCAGTGCTAGGGGACGGGAAATCTATGGCTACACCTTC
CSARGREIYGYTF
>few|-|TRBV5-6|TRBJ2-3
TGTGCCAGCAGCTCCCTCAGCTATGATACGCAGTATTTT
CASSSLSYDTQYF
>-|-|TRBV12-3/TRBV12-4|TRBJ2-7
TGTGCCAGCAGCCCCTCCGGGATGCTCGAGCAGTACTTC
CASSPSGMLEQYF
>many|TRBD1|TRBV20-1|TRBJ1-2
TGCAGTGCCGCGCTGACAGGGTCTGGCTACACCTTC
CSAALTGSGYTF
>many|-|TRBV3-1|TRBJ2-1
TGTGCCAGCAGCCTTTATGGCCCCGGCTACAATGAGCAGTTCTTC
CASSLYGPGYNEQFF
>-|TRBD2|TRBV9|TRBJ2-1
TGTGCCAGCAGCTCACCAACCGGGACTAGCGTGAATGAGCAGTTCTTC
CASSSPTGTSVNEQFF
>many|TRBD2|TRBV30|TRBJ2-3
TGTGCCTCCTCCACGGGTTCTAGCGGGAGTTCTGATACGCAGTATTTT
CASSTGSSGSSDTQYF
>many|-|TRBV25-1|TRBJ2-3
TGTGCCAGCAGGCGGCAAGGGCGGGCGGATACGCAGTATTTT
CASRRQGRADTQYF
>few|TRBD2|TRBV5-4|TRBJ2-1
TGTGCCAGCAGCGCCGGGACTAGCTCCTACAATGAGCAGTTCTTC
CASSAGTSSYNEQFF
>many|TRBD1|TRBV3-1|TRBJ1-2
TGTGCCAGCAGCCAAGATCACAGGGGGTCCTATGGCTACACCTTC
CASSQDHRGSYGYTF
>-|-|TRBV10-3|TRBJ2-5
TGTGCCATCAGTGTTGGGGGCGCTGAGACCCAGTACTTC
CAISVGGAETQYF
>-|TRBD2|TRBV28|TRBJ2-1
TGTGCCAGCAGTTTCTCGCGGGAGGGCCGCAATGAGCAGTTCTTC
CASSFSREGRNEQFF
>-|TRBD1|TRBV20-1|TRBJ1-3
TGCAGTGCTAGAGGAAATGGACAGGGCGAATCGTACACCATATATTTT
CSARGNGQGESYTIYF
>-|-|TRBV11-2|TRBJ2-4
TGTGCCAGCAGCCCCGGGACTGCGGCGATTCAGTACTTC
CASSPGTAAIQYF
>-|TRBD1|TRBV2|TRBJ1-1
TGTGCCAGCAAAGAGGCAGGACAGGGGGCGAACACTGAAGCTTTCTTT
CASKEAGQGANTEAFF
>few|TRBD1|TRBV18|TRBJ2-1
TGTGCCAGCTCACCATCTTCGGGGACAGGGGGCTTCAATGAGCAGTTCTTC
CASSPSSGTGGFNEQFF
>many|TRBD2|TRBV30|TRBJ2-3
TGTGCCTGGACCCGAGCGGGAGTGGATACGCAGTATTTT
CAWTRAGVDTQYF
>-|TRBD2|TRBV5-4|TRBJ2-7
TGTGCCAGCAGCGCTACTAGCGGGGGATACGAGCAGTACTTC
CASSATSGGYEQYF
>many|-|TRBV28|TRBJ2-1
TGTGCCAGCAGTCTAAGGGGGGGACCCTACAATGAGCAGTTCTTC
CASSLRGGPYNEQFF
>many|-|TRBV28|TRBJ2-3
TGTGCCAGCAGTTCCCAGCCTAGCACAGATACGCAGTATTTT
CASSSQPSTDTQYF
>many|TRBD2|TRBV30|TRBJ2-5
TGTGCCTGGAGTGTGACTAGCGGGTCCCAAGAGACCCAGTACTTC
CAWSVTSGSQETQYF
>few|-|TRBV20-1|TRBJ2-7
TGCAGTGCTAGAGACGTAGGCGGGGAGAACTACGAGCAGTACTTC
CSARDVGGENYEQYF
>few|TRBD1|TRBV6-2/TRBV6-3|TRBJ1-5
TGTGCCAGCAGTGCGGACAGGGTAAGCAATCAGCCCCAGCATTTT
CASSADRVSNQPQHF